This T cell receptor (beta chain) stems from a study of blood T cells in healthy people across ages. Across the whole study: Capture via template switching afforded approximately one barcoded beta molecule per two T cells.

The sample providers were healthy Caucasian people from Russia, aged roughly 6 to 95. A second roughly 6 to 11 cycle PCR used barcoded and J-beta primers. TCRdb used MiXCR to reprocess the 5' RACE reads, holding one entry per CDR3 protein. Of 1,500,000 or so distinct CDR3 sequences listed, roughly 59% are singletons. CDR1 is MNHEY and CDR2 is SVGAGI in the germline V gene. The CDR3 length is 15 residues. What was sequenced was blood. The TCR sequence derives from a man between 18 and 29 years old in good health. V gene TRBV6-5 combines with J gene TRBJ2-1; perhaps D is TRBD1 or TRBD2 (6 bases each). The J call may be wrong; the DNA end is better matched by TRBJ2-7. CDR3: CASRSPGAISNEQYF. The CDR3 DNA is TGTGCCAGCCGCTCGCCGGGGGCGATCAGCAATGAGCAGTACTTC.